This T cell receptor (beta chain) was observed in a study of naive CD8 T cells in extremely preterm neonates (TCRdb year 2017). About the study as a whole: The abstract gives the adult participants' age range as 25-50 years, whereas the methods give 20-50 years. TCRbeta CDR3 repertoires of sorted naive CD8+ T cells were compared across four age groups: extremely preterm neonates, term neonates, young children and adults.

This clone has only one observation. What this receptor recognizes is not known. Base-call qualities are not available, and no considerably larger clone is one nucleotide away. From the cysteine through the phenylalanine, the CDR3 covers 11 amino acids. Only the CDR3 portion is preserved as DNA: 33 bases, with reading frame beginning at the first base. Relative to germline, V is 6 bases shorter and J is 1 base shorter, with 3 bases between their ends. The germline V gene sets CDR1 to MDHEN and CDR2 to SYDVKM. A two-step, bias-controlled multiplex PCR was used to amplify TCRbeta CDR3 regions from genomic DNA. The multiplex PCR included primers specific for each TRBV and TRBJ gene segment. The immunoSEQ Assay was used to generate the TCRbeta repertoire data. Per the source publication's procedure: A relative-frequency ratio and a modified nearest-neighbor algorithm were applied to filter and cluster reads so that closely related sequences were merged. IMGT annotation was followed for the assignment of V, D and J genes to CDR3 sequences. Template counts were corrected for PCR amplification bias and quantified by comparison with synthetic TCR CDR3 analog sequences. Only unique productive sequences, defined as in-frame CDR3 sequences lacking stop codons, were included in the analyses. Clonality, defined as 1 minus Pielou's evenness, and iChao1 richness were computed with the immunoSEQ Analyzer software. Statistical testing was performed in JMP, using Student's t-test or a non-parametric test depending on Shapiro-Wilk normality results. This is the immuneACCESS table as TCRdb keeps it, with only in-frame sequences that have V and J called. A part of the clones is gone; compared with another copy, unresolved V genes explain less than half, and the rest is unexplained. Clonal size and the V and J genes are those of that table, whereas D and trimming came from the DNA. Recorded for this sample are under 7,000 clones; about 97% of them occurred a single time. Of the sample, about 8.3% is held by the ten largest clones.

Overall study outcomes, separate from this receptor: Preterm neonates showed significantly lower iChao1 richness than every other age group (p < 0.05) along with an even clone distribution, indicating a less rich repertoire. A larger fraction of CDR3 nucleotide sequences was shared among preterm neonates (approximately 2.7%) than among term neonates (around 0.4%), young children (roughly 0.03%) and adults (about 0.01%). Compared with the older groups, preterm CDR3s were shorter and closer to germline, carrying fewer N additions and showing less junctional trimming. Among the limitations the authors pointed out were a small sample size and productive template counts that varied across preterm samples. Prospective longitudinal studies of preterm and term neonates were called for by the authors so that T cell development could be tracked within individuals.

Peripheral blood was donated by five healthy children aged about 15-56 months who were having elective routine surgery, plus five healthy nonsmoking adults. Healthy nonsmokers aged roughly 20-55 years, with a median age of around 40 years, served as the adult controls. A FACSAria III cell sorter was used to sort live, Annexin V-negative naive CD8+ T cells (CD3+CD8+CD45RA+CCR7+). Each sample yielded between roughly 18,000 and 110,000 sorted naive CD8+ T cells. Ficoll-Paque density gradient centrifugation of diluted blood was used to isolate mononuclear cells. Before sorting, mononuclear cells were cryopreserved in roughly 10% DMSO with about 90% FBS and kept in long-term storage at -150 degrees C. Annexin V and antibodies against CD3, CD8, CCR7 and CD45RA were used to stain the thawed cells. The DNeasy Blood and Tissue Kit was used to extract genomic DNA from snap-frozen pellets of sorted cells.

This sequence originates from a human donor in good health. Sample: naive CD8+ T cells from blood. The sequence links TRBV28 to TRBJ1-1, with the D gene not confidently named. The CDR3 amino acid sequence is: CASSWNTEAFF. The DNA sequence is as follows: TGTGCCAGCAGCTGGAACACTGAAGCTTTCTTT.